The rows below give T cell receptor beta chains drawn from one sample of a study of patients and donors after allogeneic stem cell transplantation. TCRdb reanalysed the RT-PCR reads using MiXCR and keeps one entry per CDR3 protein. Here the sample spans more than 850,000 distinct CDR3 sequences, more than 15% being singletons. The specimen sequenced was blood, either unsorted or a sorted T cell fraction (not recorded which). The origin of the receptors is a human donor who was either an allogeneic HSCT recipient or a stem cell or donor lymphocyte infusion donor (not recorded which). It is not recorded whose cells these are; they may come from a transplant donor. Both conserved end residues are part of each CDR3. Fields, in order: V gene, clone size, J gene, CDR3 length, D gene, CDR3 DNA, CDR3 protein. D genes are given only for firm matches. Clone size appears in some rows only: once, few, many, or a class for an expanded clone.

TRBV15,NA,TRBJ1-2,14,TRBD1,TGTGCCACCAGCAGACAGGGGGTAGGCTATGGCTACACCTTC,CATSRQGVGYGYTF
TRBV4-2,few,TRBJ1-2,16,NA,TGTGCCAGCAGCCAAGATTCCCCCGGGGGCGCGTATGGCTACACCTTC,CASSQDSPGGAYGYTF
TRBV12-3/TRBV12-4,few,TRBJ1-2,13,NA,TGTGCCAGCAGTTTAGAGTATAACTATGGCTACACCTTC,CASSLEYNYGYTF
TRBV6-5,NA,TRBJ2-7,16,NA,TGTGCCAGCAGTTACCGGGGTACCCCCAGCTCCTACGAGCAGTACTTC,CASSYRGTPSSYEQYF
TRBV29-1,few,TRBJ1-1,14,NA,TGCAGCGTTGGTAAAGGGAGTGGGGACACTGAAGCTTTCTTT,CSVGKGSGDTEAFF
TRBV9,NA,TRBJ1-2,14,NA,TGTGCCAGCAGCGTAGCTACGACAGGCGGATTCTACACCTTC,CASSVATTGGFYTF
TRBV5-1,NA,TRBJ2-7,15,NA,TGCGCCAGCAGCGCGCGGGACTCCTCGTGGGACGAGCAGTACTTC,CASSARDSSWDEQYF
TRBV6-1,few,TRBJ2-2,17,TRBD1,TGTGCCAGCAGTCTCGGTTTACAGGGGGACCACACCGGGGAGCTGTTTTTT,CASSLGLQGDHTGELFF
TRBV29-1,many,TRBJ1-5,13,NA,TGCAGCGTCGCTGGACAGATTAATCAGCCCCAGCATTTT,CSVAGQINQPQHF
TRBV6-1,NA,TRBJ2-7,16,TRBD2,TGTGCCAGCAGTAGGGGACTAGCGGGGGGCTCCTACGAGCAGTACTTC,CASSRGLAGGSYEQYF
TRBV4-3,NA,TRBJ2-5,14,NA,TGCGCCAGCAGCCGGCCAGGGGCCTGGGAGTCCCAGTACTTC,CASSRPGAWESQYF
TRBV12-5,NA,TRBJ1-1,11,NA,TGTGCTAGTGCCCAAGACACTGAAGCTTTCTTT,CASAQDTEAFF
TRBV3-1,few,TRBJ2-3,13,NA,TGTGCCAGCAGCCAAGATTTTCCAGATACGCAGTATTTT,CASSQDFPDTQYF
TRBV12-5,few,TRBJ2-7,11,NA,TGTGCTAGTGGTTTGACCGGGGACCCGTACTTC,CASGLTGDPYF
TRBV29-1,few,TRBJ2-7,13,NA,TGCAGCGTTGAAGGGTCCGGGAGAAACGAGCAGTACTTC,CSVEGSGRNEQYF
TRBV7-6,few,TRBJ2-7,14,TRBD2,TGTGCCAGCAGCTCGGGACTAGCGCAATACGAGCAGTACTTC,CASSSGLAQYEQYF
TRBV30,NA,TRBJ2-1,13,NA,TGTGCCTGGAGTGTTCAGGGTTTCAATGAGCAGTTCTTC,CAWSVQGFNEQFF
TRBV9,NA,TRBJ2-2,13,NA,TGTGCCAGCAGCGCCATGAACACCGGGGAGCTGTTTTTT,CASSAMNTGELFF
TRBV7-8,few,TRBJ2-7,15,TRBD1,TGTGCCAGCAGCCTGGGACAGGGGGGTATCCACGAGCAGTACTTC,CASSLGQGGIHEQYF
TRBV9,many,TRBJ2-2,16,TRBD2,TGTGCCAGCAGCGTAAGAGCGGGAGATCAAACCGGGGAGCTGTTTTTT,CASSVRAGDQTGELFF
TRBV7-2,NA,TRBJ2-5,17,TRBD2,TGTGCCAGCAGCTTTTCGGGGCGACTAGCGGGACAAGAGACCCAGTACTTC,CASSFSGRLAGQETQYF
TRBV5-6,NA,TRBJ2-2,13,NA,TGTGCCAGCAACAAACTAGGCACCGGGGAGCTGTTTTTT,CASNKLGTGELFF
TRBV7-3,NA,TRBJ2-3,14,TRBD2,TGTGCCAGCAGCTCGGGACTATCGGCAGATACGCAGTATTTT,CASSSGLSADTQYF
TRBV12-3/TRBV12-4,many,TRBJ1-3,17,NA,TGTGCCAGCAGTTTAGCGCTTCAGGGTCAGTTTCGAAACACCATATATTTT,CASSLALQGQFRNTIYF
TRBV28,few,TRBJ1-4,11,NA,TGTGCCAGCGAGTGGTTGGAAAAACTGTTTTTT,CASEWLEKLFF
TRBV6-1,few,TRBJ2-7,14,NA,TGTGCCAGCAGTAACCCTGCGGACAGCTACGAGCAGTACTTC,CASSNPADSYEQYF
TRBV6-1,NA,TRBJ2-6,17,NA,TGTGCCAGCAGCCCGTGGGGCAGGCGTTGGAGGGCCAACGTCCTGACTTTC,CASSPWGRRWRANVLTF
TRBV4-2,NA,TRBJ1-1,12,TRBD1,TGTGCCAGCAGCCGAACGACAGGGGAAGCTTTCTTT,CASSRTTGEAFF
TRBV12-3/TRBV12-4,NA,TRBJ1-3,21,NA,TGTGCCAGCAGTCTTTTAAAGGGGCCAGGGAGAATGGAAACCTCTGGAAACACCATATATTTT,CASSLLKGPGRMETSGNTIYF
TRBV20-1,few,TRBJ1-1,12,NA,TGCAGTGCTAAAGAAGGGAACACTGAAGCTTTCTTT,CSAKEGNTEAFF
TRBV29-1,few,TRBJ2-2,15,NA,TGCAGCGTTGAAGACCGCCCCCGGGTAACCGGGGAGCTGTTTTTT,CSVEDRPRVTGELFF